Listed here are 11 T cell receptor beta chains from one sample, sequenced in a study of blood T cell repertoires in COVID-19. Profiled with immunoSEQ multiplex PCR; TCRdb holds only in-frame clones, not every one. The sample yields 170,000 or so clones, around 80% seen once. Sample: peripheral blood. These receptors were obtained from a woman aged 40 to 49 with COVID-19, enrolled during active disease.

This clone occurred once. V and J are TRBV6-1 and TRBJ1-2, with D possibly matching TRBD1 (5 bases). Germline V lookup: CDR1 MNHNS, CDR2 SASEGT. V lost 0 bases and J 8 bases, leaving 16 bases between the germline ends. The CDR3 runs 15 residues. The CDR3 protein is CASSEAQGQGGGYTF. The CDR3 nucleotides read TGTGCCAGCAGTGAAGCGCAAGGCCAGGGTGGGGGCTACACCTTC.

The J gene is TRBJ2-3, the V gene TRBV5-5; 8 nucleotides match TRBD1. CDR1 is SGHKS, CDR2 YYEKEE, per germline (reference sequence). The CDR3 is 13 amino acids. V lost 2 bases to trimming and J lost 4 bases; unmatched junction nucleotides: 0. The CDR3 DNA sequence: TGTGCCAGCAGCTTACAGGGGGCAGATACGCAGTATTTT. Encoded protein: CASSLQGADTQYF.

The chain carries TRBV5-4 and TRBJ2-7; 10 positions agree with TRBD1. Trimming removed 5 bases from V and 3 bases from J; junction bases left unmatched: 5. The CDR3 is 14 residues long. Germline loops: CDR1 SGHNT, CDR2 YYREEE (reference sequence). In DNA, the CDR3 is TGTGCCAGCAGAACCGGGACAGGGGTCTACGAGCAGTACTTC. Translating it yields CASRTGTGVYEQYF.

J is TRBJ1-2 and V is TRBV12-1; the D segment call TRBD1 is taken from the table without a DNA check. TRBV12-1 is recorded as a pseudogene. The CDR3 is 18 residues long. DNA of the CDR3: TGTGCCAGCAGCTGCACCCAGGGTGGGACAGGGGCTAACTATGGCTACACCTTC. It translates to CASSCTQGGTGANYGYTF.

This chain uses TRBV6-5 with TRBJ2-2; D possibly corresponds to TRBD2 (6 bases). Germline CDR1 and CDR2: MNHEY and SVGAGI. The CDR3 spans 14 residues. The V gene lost 10 bases and the J gene lost 3 bases, with 15 bases spanning the gap. The CDR3 loop is CATRGDVHTGELFF. Written as DNA, the CDR3 is TGTGCCACCCGCGGGGACGTTCACACCGGGGAGCTGTTTTTT.

The gene calls are TRBV27 and TRBJ1-2, with a possible D match to TRBD1 (6 bases). CDR3 length: 15 amino acids. CDR1 is MNHEY, CDR2 SMNVEV, per germline (reference sequence). V was shortened by 6 bases and J by 8 bases, with 22 bases between the two germline ends. The CDR3 coding sequence is TGTGCCAGCAGCCCCCCACCCCGGACAGCTAGGGGCTACACCTTC. Translating it yields CASSPPPRTARGYTF.

This clone was picked up one time. This chain joins TRBV11-3 and TRBJ2-7, with D tentatively TRBD2 (6 bases). Per the germline V gene, CDR1 is SGHNT and CDR2 is YENEEA. The CDR3 contains 14 residues. The V end lost 5 bases, the J end lost 0 bases, and 11 bases lay between the germline ends. CDR3 DNA sequence: TGTGCCAGCAGCGAAACCGGGGGCTCCTACGAGCAGTACTTC. As protein: CASSETGGSYEQYF. The full variable domain, its missing parts supplied by reference TRBV11-3 and TRBJ2-7, is EAGVVQSPRYKIIEKKQPVAFWCNPISGHNTLYWYLQNLGQGPELLIRYENEEAVDDSQLPKDRFSAERLKGVDSTLKIQPAELGDSAVYLCASSETGGSYEQYFGPGTRLTVT.

The gene calls are TRBV6-5 and TRBJ2-7, with D unclear. The germline gives CDR1 MNHEY, CDR2 SVGAGI. The length of the CDR3 is 13 residues. Trimming left V 1 base short and J 0 bases short, with 4 bases between. CDR3 nucleotide sequence: TGTGCCAGCAGTTACTACTTCTCCTACGAGCAGTACTTC. It specifies CASSYYFSYEQYF.

The chain joins TRBV10-3 to TRBJ2-3, with TRBD2 matching over 7 bases. Looked up from germline, CDR1 is ENHRY and CDR2 is SYGVKD. This CDR3 comprises 16 residues. V dropped 3 bases and J dropped 3; count of bases not matched to a gene: 9. Here the CDR3 DNA reads TGTGCCATCAGTGAATGGGAGGGCCAATGGACAGATACGCAGTATTTT. Protein product: CAISEWEGQWTDTQYF.

This chain connects TRBV6-5 to TRBJ1-2; no clear D. This CDR3 region has 14 residues. V was clipped by 8 bases and J by 3 bases, with 16 bases between them. Germline V gene lookup returns CDR1 MNHEY and CDR2 SVGAGI. Here the CDR3 DNA reads TGTGCCAGCCTCGCGGGGATAGGAGACTATGGCTACACCTTC. Translated, it gives CASLAGIGDYGYTF.

This chain uses TRBV3-1 (or the pseudogene TRBV3-2) with TRBJ2-7, with D possibly matching TRBD2 (6 bases). The germline CDR1 and CDR2 sequences are LGHDT and YNNKEL (reference sequence). The CDR3 is 17 residues long. V lost 6 bases, J lost 1 base, and 22 bases lay in between. This chain's CDR3 is CASRGHITSYESYEQYF. In nucleotides, the CDR3 is TGTGCCAGCAGAGGGCATATTACTAGCTACGAGTCCTACGAGCAGTACTTC.